Below, one T cell receptor (delta chain) is given with its context. TCRdb's protein for this DNA is that of a much larger clone and differs from the translation at residue 19, likely a read error; the protein shown is the DNA translation. The record originates from a study of gamma-delta T cells after stem cell transplantation. TCRdb fed the RT-PCR reads into CATT to redo clone calling. The repertoire has 2,700 or so delta-chain clones, approximately 22% of them found once; the top ten carry roughly 29%. The CDR3 is 22 residues long. Germline V CDR1 and CDR2: TSWWSYY, QGS. V trimming: 4 bases; J trimming: 9 bases; junction bases outside the gene matches: 33.

The chain has TRDV1 and TRDJ1; 9 positions match TRDD3. This clonotype originated in a human donor. It is not recorded whose cells these are; they may come from a transplant donor. Sequencing used gamma-delta T cells. The CDR3 coding sequence is TGTGCTCTTGGGGTCACTGTTAGGTACTGGGGGACTGACGAAAATGAAAAGCAAGAACTCATCTTT. It yields the protein CALGVTVRYWGTDENEKQELIF.